The T cell receptor (beta chain) under discussion was sequenced for a study of beta chain features in type 1 diabetes. Study-wide results and caveats: Shorter TCRB CDR3s, moderately but significantly so, marked every one of the four CD4+ subsets in Type 1 diabetes patients.

This clone was detected a few times. The antigen remains unidentified. CDR1 and CDR2 (germline): GTSNPN, SVGIG (reference sequence). There are 13 residues in the CDR3. The ends lost 1 base at V and 6 bases at J; junction bases unmatched: 3. Since all of the isolated RNA was reverse transcribed, expressed TCRB transcripts were what got sequenced. Sequencing was performed with immunoSEQ multiplex PCR; in TCRdb, only in-frame clones are kept and a portion is missing. The sample contains about 48,000 clones, roughly two fifths of which appear only once. The TCR sequence derives from a man under 40 with type 1 diabetes. V usage is TRBV30 and J usage is TRBJ2-7; TRBD2 aligns across 10 bases. The sample taken for sequencing was Tregs from blood. The CDR3, as DNA: TGTGCCTGGAGTGGTCTAGCGGGAGCCGAGCAGTACTTC. Its protein product is CAWSGLAGAEQYF.